This T cell receptor beta chain stems from a study of metastatic and nonmetastatic thyroid tumors. The study, taken as a whole, reports: Malignant thyroid tumors reportedly exceeded benign nodules significantly in TCR beta diversity, with the difference appearing in blood and tumor.

This clone is medium-sized. Its antigen is as yet unknown. In the study's own analysis: Clinicopathological groups of papillary thyroid cancer showed CDR3 differences that were used to build a distant-metastasis classifier. TCRdb reanalyzed the PCR reads with MiXCR. Here the V and J calls rest on TCRdb's processing, not on the authors' analysis. The repertoire holds 30,000 to 35,000 clones, with around 23% as singletons. The entire patient cohort was treatment-naive prior to thyroid surgery. This TCR was recovered from a male donor with papillary thyroid cancer or a benign thyroid nodule (not recorded which). Some clones in this sample may be carry-over from other donors' samples. The sequencing input was tumor tissue.

CDR3 nucleotide sequence: TGTGCCAGCAGTAGACGTCTCCTACCTGGGGACTCCTACGAGCAGTACTTC. This gives the protein CASSRRLLPGDSYEQYF. This sequence joins TRBV6-1 and TRBJ2-7, with unresolved D. The germline V gene has CDR1 MNHNS and CDR2 SASEGT. This CDR3 has 17 residues. V lost 5 bases, J lost 0 bases, and 20 bases lay in between.